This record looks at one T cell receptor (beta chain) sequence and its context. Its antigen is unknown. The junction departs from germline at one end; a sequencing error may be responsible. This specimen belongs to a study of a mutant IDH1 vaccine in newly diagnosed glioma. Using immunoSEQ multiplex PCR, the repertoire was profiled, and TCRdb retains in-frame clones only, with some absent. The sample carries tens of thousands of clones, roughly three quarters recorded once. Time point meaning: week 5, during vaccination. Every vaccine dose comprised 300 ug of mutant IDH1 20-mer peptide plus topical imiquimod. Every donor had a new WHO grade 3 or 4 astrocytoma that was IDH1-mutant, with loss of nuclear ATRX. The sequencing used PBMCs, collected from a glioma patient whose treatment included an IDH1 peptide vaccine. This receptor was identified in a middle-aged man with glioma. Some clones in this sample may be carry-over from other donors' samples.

CDR3 DNA: TGTGCCAGCAGAACACTTGCGGACCAACCTAATGAGCTGTTCTTC. Encoded protein: CASRTLADQPNELFF. The chain combines TRBV27 with TRBJ2-1; D is unresolved. The CDR3 runs to 15 residues. The germline V gene encodes CDR1 MNHEY and CDR2 SMNVEV (reference sequence).